Included here is one T cell receptor beta chain sequence, with context. Its antigen is unidentified. Germline V gene lookup returns CDR1 SNHLY and CDR2 FYNNEI. The trim removed 6 bases at V and 10 bases at J, leaving 2 bases unmatched. The CDR3 spans 12 residues. The data are from a study of T cell responses to AZD1222 COVID-19 vaccine. General study points: Only five to seven individuals given AZD1222 were seropositive at baseline. Compared with day 0, the breadth and depth of the Spike-specific TCR repertoire rose significantly after two doses of AZD1222.

Clones were sequenced by immunoSEQ multiplex PCR, and TCRdb holds only the in-frame ones, with some missing. In the table there are roughly 120,000 clones, around 88% of which are singletons. Second doses that came at about 4 or about 12 weeks were put together. This TCR derives from an adult who received the AZD1222 COVID-19 vaccine. The sequencing used peripheral blood, collected 28 days after the second AZD1222 dose. The J gene is TRBJ1-6, the V gene TRBV2; TRBD1 matches at 8 bases. The CDR3 loop is CASSGQGSPLHF. For the CDR3, the DNA is TGTGCCAGCAGCGGACAGGGATCACCCCTCCACTTT.